The 24 T cell receptor beta chains reported below all come from one sample, sequenced in a study of OX40 agonist ivuxolimab in advanced cancers. Using immunoSEQ multiplex PCR, the repertoire was profiled, and TCRdb retains in-frame clones only, with some absent. The sample records more than 20,000 clones, roughly nine tenths being singletons. The input for sequencing was CD4+ or CD8+ T cells sorted from blood, taken in a trial of the OX40 agonist ivuxolimab. Receptors were obtained from an adult with an advanced solid tumor such as melanoma, head and neck, liver or kidney cancer.

This clone was found once. V is TRBV10-3 and J is TRBJ1-5; 8 nucleotides align to TRBD1. Germline CDR1 is ENHRY and CDR2 is SYGVKD. The CDR3 contains 15 residues. Unmatched junction bases numbered 7, after V lost 2 bases and J lost 7 bases. The CDR3, as DNA: TGTGCCATCAGTGAGGCAGGGGGCATCGACCAGCCCCAGCATTTT. Translated: CAISEAGGIDQPQHF.

The CDR3, as DNA: TGCGCCAGCAGCCGGGGACAGAACGAGCAGTACTTC. It specifies CASSRGQNEQYF. V gene TRBV5-1 combines with J gene TRBJ2-7, with 7 bases that match TRBD1. The CDR3 consists of 12 residues. V lost 4 bases, J lost 5 bases, and 3 bases stayed unmatched. Germline values: CDR1 SGHRS, CDR2 YFSETQ.

The chain links TRBV9 to TRBJ1-4; no clear D gene. The germline V and J ends were trimmed by 0 bases and 0 bases, with 12 bases remaining between them. The CDR3 extends over 17 amino acids. Looked up from germline, CDR1 is SGDLS and CDR2 is YYNGEE. The CDR3 region is CASSVVGLGSTNEKLFF. In nucleotides, the CDR3 is TGTGCCAGCAGCGTAGTTGGTCTGGGGTCAACTAATGAAAAACTGTTTTTT.

The chain employs TRBV6-6 and TRBJ2-5; D might be TRBD1 (5 bases). The CDR3 covers 14 residues. From germline, CDR1 is MNHNY and CDR2 SVGAGI (reference sequence). The germline V and J ends were trimmed by 5 bases and 3 bases, with 13 bases remaining between them. CDR3 nucleotide sequence: TGTGCCAGCAGTCCCACAGGTCGCGAAGAGACCCAGTACTTC. Protein: CASSPTGREETQYF.

The J gene is TRBJ1-5, the V gene TRBV15; no firm D call. The germline V gene encodes CDR1 LNHNV and CDR2 YYDKDF (reference sequence). V dropped 8 bases and J dropped 0 bases, with 8 bases sitting between them. The CDR3 has 13 residues. This CDR3 is CATSQNSNQPQHF. The CDR3 bases are TGTGCCACCTCCCAGAATAGCAATCAGCCCCAGCATTTT. Full variable domain (remainder filled in from reference TRBV15 and TRBJ1-5): DAMVIQNPRYQVTQFGKPVTLSCSQTLNHNVMYWYQQKSSQAPKLLFHYYDKDFNNEADTPDNFQSRRPNTSFCFLDIRSPGLGDTAMYLCATSQNSNQPQHFGDGTRLSIL.

This clone is labeled as medium-sized (0.01 to 0.1%). The chain carries TRBV28 and TRBJ1-4; tentatively, D is TRBD1 (6 bases). There are 14 residues in the CDR3. V was pared by 6 bases and J by 9 bases, with 17 bases between. Germline V gives CDR1 MDHEN, CDR2 SYDVKM. CDR3 in amino acids: CASRTDVTGKKLFF. DNA for the CDR3: TGTGCCAGCAGGACTGACGTTACAGGGAAAAAACTGTTTTTT.

V is TRBV6-6 and J is TRBJ2-2; tentatively, D is TRBD2 (6 bases). The CDR3 extends over 16 amino acids. CDR1 and CDR2 (germline): MNHNY, SVGAGI (reference sequence). The V and J ends lost 2 bases and 5 bases respectively, with 15 bases between them. This chain's CDR3 is CASSYPTSRKTGELFF. Here the CDR3 DNA reads TGTGCCAGCAGTTACCCTACTAGCCGAAAGACCGGGGAGCTGTTTTTT.

This clone occurred once. The rearrangement uses TRBV6-6 and TRBJ1-2, with D perhaps matching TRBD1 (5 bases). This CDR3 spans 11 amino acids. Between the trimmed V and J ends, which lost 7 bases and 4 bases, there was a span of 7 bases. Germline V CDR1 and CDR2: MNHNY, SVGAGI (reference sequence). In nucleotides, the CDR3 is TGTGCCAGCACCCAGGGCTATGGCTACACCTTC. Protein: CASTQGYGYTF.

V usage is TRBV7-9 and J usage is TRBJ1-5; 7 nucleotides match TRBD1. This CDR3 is built from 16 residues. Germline assignment: CDR1 SEHNR and CDR2 FQNEAQ (reference sequence). The V and J ends lost 5 bases and 7 bases, in that order; junction bases with no gene match: 14. For the CDR3, the DNA is TGTGCCAGCAGCCCAGGGGGGGGAAGCGCGAAACAGCCCCAGCATTTT. This sequence encodes CASSPGGGSAKQPQHF.

The chain carries TRBV7-3 and TRBJ2-5, with 8 nucleotides matching TRBD2. The CDR3 runs 18 residues. Trimming at V came to 4 bases and at J to 3 bases, leaving 16 bases not matched to a gene. The germline V gene has CDR1 SGHTA and CDR2 FQGTGA. The CDR3 loop reads CASSSIPGLVMGKETQYF. The CDR3 coding sequence is TGTGCCAGCAGCTCTATACCGGGACTAGTAATGGGGAAAGAGACCCAGTACTTC.

The chain joins TRBV6-5 to TRBJ1-5; D is ambiguous. The CDR3 has 9 amino acids. CDR1 and CDR2 from the germline V gene are MNHEY and SVGAGI. The V end lost 11 bases, the J end lost 6 bases, and 5 bases lay between the germline ends. In DNA form, the CDR3 reads TGTGCCGGCGGTCAGCCCCAGCATTTT. It codes for CAGGQPQHF.

The rearrangement joins TRBV6-5 to TRBJ2-1, with 7 bases identical to TRBD2. The CDR3 contains 15 residues. V gave up 6 bases and J gave up 4 bases; unmatched junction bases: 9. Germline CDR1 reads MNHEY; CDR2 reads SVGAGI. The CDR3 loop reads CASSPSGSWYNEQFF. In DNA form, the CDR3 reads TGTGCCAGCAGCCCTAGCGGCAGTTGGTACAATGAGCAGTTCTTC.

This clone was observed a few times. The rearrangement uses TRBV11-3 and TRBJ1-3; D perhaps matches TRBD1 (5 bases). V lost 3 bases and J lost 10, with 7 bases in between. The CDR3 extends over 11 amino acids. Germline lookup yields CDR1 SGHNT and CDR2 YENEEA. CDR3 region: CASSFGGTIYF. The CDR3 DNA is TGTGCCAGCAGCTTTGGGGGGACCATATATTTT.

The V gene is TRBV29-1, the J gene TRBJ1-2, with D hard to call. V gave up 6 bases and J gave up 9 bases, with 5 bases separating them. This CDR3 comprises 8 residues. CDR1 SQVTM and CDR2 ANQGSEA come from the germline V gene. The CDR3 region is CSVPRYTF. The CDR3 bases are TGCAGCGTCCCCCGCTACACCTTC.

This rearrangement joins TRBV4-3 to TRBJ2-2, with 7 bases lining up with TRBD2. The CDR3 loop spans 18 amino acids. J gave up 7 bases and V 0 bases, and 14 bases lay outside the gene matches. Looked up from germline, CDR1 is LGHNA and CDR2 is YSLEER. The CDR3 sequence is CASSQEWGLREGHGELFF. DNA of the CDR3: TGCGCCAGCAGCCAAGAATGGGGGTTGAGGGAGGGCCACGGGGAGCTGTTTTTT.

This chain uses TRBV28 with TRBJ2-7, with TRBD2 matching over 8 bases. With V trimmed by 10 bases and J by 2 bases, 10 bases remained unmatched. Germline CDR1 is MDHEN and CDR2 is SYDVKM. This CDR3 has 14 amino acids. CDR3 amino acids: CATIPGGDAYEQYF. CDR3 nucleotide sequence: TGTGCCACCATTCCCGGGGGGGACGCCTACGAGCAGTACTTC.

The chain joins TRBV7-9 to TRBJ2-5, with D unresolved. V lost 8 bases, J lost 1 base, and 11 bases lay in between. Per germline, CDR1 SEHNR and CDR2 FQNEAQ (reference sequence). The CDR3 covers 13 residues. The CDR3 sequence is CASEVSTQETQYF. DNA of the CDR3: TGTGCCAGCGAGGTATCTACCCAAGAGACCCAGTACTTC.

The chain is built from TRBV11-1 and TRBJ2-1, with D perhaps matching TRBD2 (5 bases). The CDR3 contains 13 residues. V was trimmed by 6 bases and J by 3 bases, leaving 9 bases between them. CDR1 SGHAT and CDR2 FQDESV come from the germline V gene (reference sequence). CDR3 region: CASSGRSYNEQFF. The CDR3, as DNA: TGTGCCAGCAGTGGGAGAAGCTACAATGAGCAGTTCTTC.

The chain joins TRBV7-9 to TRBJ1-2, with a tentative D call TRBD1 (6 bases). CDR3 size: 13 residues. Trimming removed 6 bases at V and 4 bases at J, with 12 bases between. In germline, CDR1 is SEHNR, CDR2 FQNEAQ (reference sequence). Written as DNA, the CDR3 is TGTGCCAGCAGGCCGGGACATTTCTATGGCTACACCTTC. It encodes CASRPGHFYGYTF.

The V gene is TRBV7-6, the J gene TRBJ2-7; 7 nucleotides match TRBD2. The CDR3 has 14 residues. From germline, CDR1 is SGHVS and CDR2 FNYEAQ. V trimming: 1 base; J trimming: 3 bases; junction bases outside the gene matches: 3. The CDR3 DNA sequence: TGTGCCAGCAGCTTAGATGCTAGCGGCTACGAGCAGTACTTC. Protein: CASSLDASGYEQYF. Full variable domain (outside the CDR3, taken from reference TRBV7-6 and TRBJ2-7): GAGVSQSPRYKVTKRGQDVALRCDPISGHVSLYWYRQALGQGPEFLTYFNYEAQQDKSGLPNDRFSAERPEGSISTLTIQRTEQRDSAMYRCASSLDASGYEQYFGPGTRLTVT.

The chain employs TRBV27 and TRBJ1-2; 8 bases line up with TRBD1. V dropped 3 bases and J dropped 5; count of bases not matched to a gene: 14. The CDR3 length is 17 residues. Germline-derived CDR1 and CDR2 are MNHEY and SMNVEV (reference sequence). In DNA, the CDR3 is TGTGCCAGCAGTTTCCGGGGCCATGGACAGGGCGGATATGGCTACACCTTC. Translation: CASSFRGHGQGGYGYTF.

The chain uses TRBV6-5 and TRBJ1-2; tentatively, D is TRBD1 (6 bases). With 6 bases removed from V and 3 bases from J, the gap between germline ends came to 17 bases. Germline values: CDR1 MNHEY, CDR2 SVGAGI. This CDR3 has 15 amino acids. The CDR3 here is CASRWETGRDYGYTF. Written as DNA, the CDR3 is TGTGCCAGCAGGTGGGAAACAGGGCGTGACTATGGCTACACCTTC.

This sequence joins TRBV27 and TRBJ2-1, with TRBD2 matching 7 bases. V shed 8 bases and J 1 base; nucleotides not matched to a gene: 17. The CDR3 totals 18 residues. Looked up from germline, CDR1 is MNHEY and CDR2 is SMNVEV (reference sequence). DNA of the CDR3: TGTGCCAGCCCCGAGGGGAGGCGGGAGAAGGTATCCTACAATGAGCAGTTCTTC. It specifies CASPEGRREKVSYNEQFF.

This clone was observed once. This rearrangement joins TRBV7-9 to TRBJ1-3; D call uncertain. The CDR3 totals 13 residues. Germline-derived CDR1 and CDR2 are SEHNR and FQNEAQ (reference sequence). Trimming took off 4 bases at V and 4 bases at J, with 8 bases between the two ends. The CDR3 DNA reads as TGTGCCAGCAGCTATCTATGGGGAAACACCATATATTTT. It yields the protein CASSYLWGNTIYF.